This TCR beta chain came from a study of pediatric ulcerative colitis. On this clone itself: Antigen: not known.

The CDR3 covers 14 residues. Germline V CDR1 and CDR2: SGHVS, FQNEAQ. V lost 1 base and J 0 bases, leaving 4 bases between the germline ends. Notes on the study in general: No controls had the two rectal clonotypes shared by ulcerative colitis patients. Substantially fewer templates came from a couple of patients' blood samples.

This was a survey-level run. The repertoire was sequenced with immunoSEQ multiplex PCR; TCRdb's copy has only in-frame clones and lacks some. The table lists 35,000 to 45,000 clones, around 78% of them singletons. Sample: blood. The V and J genes are TRBV7-8 and TRBJ1-3; D is undetermined. The clonotype comes from a girl between 5 and 17 years old with moderate ulcerative colitis. Written as DNA, the CDR3 is TGTGCCAGCAGCTTAGGGGGCTCTGGAAACACCATATATTTT. Its protein product is CASSLGGSGNTIYF.